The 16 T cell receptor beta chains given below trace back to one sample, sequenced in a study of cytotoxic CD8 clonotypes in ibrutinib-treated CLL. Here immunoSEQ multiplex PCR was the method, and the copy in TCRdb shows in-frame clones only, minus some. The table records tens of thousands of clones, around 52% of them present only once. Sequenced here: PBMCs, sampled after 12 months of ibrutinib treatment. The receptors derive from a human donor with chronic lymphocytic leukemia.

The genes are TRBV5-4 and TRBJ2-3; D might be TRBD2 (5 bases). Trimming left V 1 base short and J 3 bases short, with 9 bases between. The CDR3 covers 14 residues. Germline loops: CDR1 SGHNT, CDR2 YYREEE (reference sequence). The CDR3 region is CASSLPQRTDTQYF. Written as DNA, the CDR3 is TGTGCCAGCAGCTTGCCCCAGCGGACAGATACGCAGTATTTT.

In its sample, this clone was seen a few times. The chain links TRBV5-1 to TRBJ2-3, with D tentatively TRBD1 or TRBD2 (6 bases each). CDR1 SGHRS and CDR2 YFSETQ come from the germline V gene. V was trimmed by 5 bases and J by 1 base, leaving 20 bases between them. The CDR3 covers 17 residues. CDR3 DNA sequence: TGCGCCAGCAGGAAACGACAGGATGGGACTGGCACAGATACGCAGTATTTT. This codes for CASRKRQDGTGTDTQYF.

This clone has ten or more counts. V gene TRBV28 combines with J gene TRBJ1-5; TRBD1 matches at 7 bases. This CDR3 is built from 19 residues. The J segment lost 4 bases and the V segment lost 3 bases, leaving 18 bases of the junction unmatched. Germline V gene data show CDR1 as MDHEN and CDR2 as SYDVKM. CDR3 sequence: CASSFRLSRDSRPNQPQHF. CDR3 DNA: TGTGCCAGCAGTTTTAGACTCTCCCGGGACAGTCGGCCGAATCAGCCCCAGCATTTT.

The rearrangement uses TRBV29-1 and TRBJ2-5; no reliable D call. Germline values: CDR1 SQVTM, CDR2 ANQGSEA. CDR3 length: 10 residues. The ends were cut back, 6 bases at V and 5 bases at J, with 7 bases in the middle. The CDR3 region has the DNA TGCAGCGTATGGAACGAGACCCAGTACTTC. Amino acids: CSVWNETQYF.

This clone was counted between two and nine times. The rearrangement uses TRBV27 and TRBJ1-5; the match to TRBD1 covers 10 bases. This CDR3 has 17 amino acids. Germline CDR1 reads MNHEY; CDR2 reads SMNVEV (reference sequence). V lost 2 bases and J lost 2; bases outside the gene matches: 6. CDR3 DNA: TGTGCCAGCAGTTTACACCGTGGGACAGGGGGCAATCAGCCCCAGCATTTT. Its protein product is CASSLHRGTGGNQPQHF.

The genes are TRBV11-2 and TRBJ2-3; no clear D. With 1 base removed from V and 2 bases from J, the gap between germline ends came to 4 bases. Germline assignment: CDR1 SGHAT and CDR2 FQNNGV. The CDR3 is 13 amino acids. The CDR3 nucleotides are TGTGCCAGCAGCTTAGTTCTCACAGATACGCAGTATTTT. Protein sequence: CASSLVLTDTQYF.

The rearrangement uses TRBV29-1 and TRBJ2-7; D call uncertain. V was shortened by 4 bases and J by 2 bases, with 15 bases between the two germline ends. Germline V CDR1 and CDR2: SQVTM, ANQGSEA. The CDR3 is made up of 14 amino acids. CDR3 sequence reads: CSVALINTTYEQYF. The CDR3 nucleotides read TGCAGCGTTGCACTAATAAATACTACCTACGAGCAGTACTTC.

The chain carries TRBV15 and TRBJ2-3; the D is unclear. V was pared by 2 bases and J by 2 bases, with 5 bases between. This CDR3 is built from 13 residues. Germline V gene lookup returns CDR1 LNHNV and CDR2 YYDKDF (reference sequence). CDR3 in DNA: TGTGCCACCAGCAGAAAAAACACAGATACGCAGTATTTT. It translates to CATSRKNTDTQYF.

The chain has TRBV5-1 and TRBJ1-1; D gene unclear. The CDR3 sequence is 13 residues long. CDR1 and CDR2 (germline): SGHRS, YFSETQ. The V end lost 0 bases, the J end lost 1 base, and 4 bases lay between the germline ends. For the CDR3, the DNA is TGCGCCAGCAGCTTGGAATGGAACACTGAAGCTTTCTTT. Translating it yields CASSLEWNTEAFF.

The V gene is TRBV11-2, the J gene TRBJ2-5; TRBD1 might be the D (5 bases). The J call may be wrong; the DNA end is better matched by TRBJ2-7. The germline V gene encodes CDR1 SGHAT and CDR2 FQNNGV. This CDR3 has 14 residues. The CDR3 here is CASSSMTESYEQYF. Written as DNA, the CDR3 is TGTGCCAGCAGCTCCATGACAGAATCCTACGAGCAGTACTTC.

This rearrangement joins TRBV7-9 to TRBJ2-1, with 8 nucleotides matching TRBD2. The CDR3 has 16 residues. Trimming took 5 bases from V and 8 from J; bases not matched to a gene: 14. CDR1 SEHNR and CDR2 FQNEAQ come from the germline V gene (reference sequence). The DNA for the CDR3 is TGTGCCAGCAGCGCACTAAGCGGGGGCCCTCCCGATGAGCAGTTCTTC. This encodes CASSALSGGPPDEQFF.

Here the CDR3 reads CASSDPSEQFF. Written as DNA, the CDR3 is TGTGCCAGCAGTGATCCCTCAGAGCAGTTCTTC. V gene TRBV6-1 combines with J gene TRBJ2-1; unclear D gene. This CDR3 is 11 amino acids long. V lost 3 bases and J lost 10, with 7 bases in between. Germline V CDR1 and CDR2: MNHNS, SASEGT.

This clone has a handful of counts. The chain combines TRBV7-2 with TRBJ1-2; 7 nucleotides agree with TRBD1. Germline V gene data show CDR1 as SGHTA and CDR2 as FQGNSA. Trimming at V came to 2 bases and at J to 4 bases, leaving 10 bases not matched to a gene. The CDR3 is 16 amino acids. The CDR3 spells CASSLLASGGGYGYTF. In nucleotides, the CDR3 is TGTGCCAGCAGCTTATTGGCGTCAGGGGGGGGCTATGGCTACACCTTC.

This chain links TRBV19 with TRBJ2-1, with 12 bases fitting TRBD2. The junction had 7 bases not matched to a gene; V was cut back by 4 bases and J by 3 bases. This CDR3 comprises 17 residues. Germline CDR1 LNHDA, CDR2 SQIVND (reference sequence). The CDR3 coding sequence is TGTGCCAGTAGTAAGACTAGCGGGAGTCTAGACTACAATGAGCAGTTCTTC. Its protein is CASSKTSGSLDYNEQFF.

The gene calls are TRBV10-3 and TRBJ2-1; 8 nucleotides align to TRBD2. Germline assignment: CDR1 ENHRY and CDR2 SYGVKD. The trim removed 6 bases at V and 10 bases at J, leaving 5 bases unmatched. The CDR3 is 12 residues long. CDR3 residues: CAISPGTREQFF. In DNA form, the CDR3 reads TGTGCCATCAGCCCCGGGACTAGAGAGCAGTTCTTC.

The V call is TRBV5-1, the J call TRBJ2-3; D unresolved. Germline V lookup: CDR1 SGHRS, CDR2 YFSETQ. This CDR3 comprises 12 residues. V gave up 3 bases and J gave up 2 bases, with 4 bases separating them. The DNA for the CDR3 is TGCGCCAGCAGCTGGGACACAGATACGCAGTATTTT. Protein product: CASSWDTDTQYF.